The next 8 T cell receptor beta chains were all read from a single sample in a study of cytomegalovirus exposure and HLA in healthy donors. The PCR used 60 Vbeta and 13 Jbeta primers. Sequenced by immunoSEQ multiplex PCR; TCRdb stores in-frame clones only, minus some. Here the sample spans roughly 150,000 clones, 70% to 85% being singletons. Material for sequencing was PBMCs. The receptors come from a man aged 35-49 years in good health and CMV-seropositive.

This chain joins TRBV30 and TRBJ2-5, with D unresolved. Trimming cost V 5 bases and J 11 bases, with 21 bases left between them. In germline, CDR1 is GTSNPN, CDR2 SVGIG (reference sequence). This CDR3 spans 13 amino acids. The CDR3 sequence is CAWPSFGDFGQYF. In nucleotides, the CDR3 is TGTGCCTGGCCGAGTTTTGGTGATTTCGGGCAGTACTTC.

The CDR3 sequence is CAWSSPLDHTDTQYF. DNA for the CDR3: TGTGCCTGGAGTTCCCCCCTAGACCACACAGATACGCAGTATTTT. The genes are TRBV30 and TRBJ2-3; no clear D gene. The V gene lost 2 bases and the J gene lost 2 bases, with 14 bases spanning the gap. This CDR3 is 15 amino acids long. Looked up from germline, CDR1 is GTSNPN and CDR2 is SVGIG (reference sequence).

The chain is built from TRBV7-9 and TRBJ2-1; D not certain. The ends were cut back, 5 bases at V and 4 bases at J, with 6 bases in the middle. Looked up from germline, CDR1 is SEHNR and CDR2 is FQNEAQ (reference sequence). The CDR3 has 12 residues. The chain's CDR3 is CASSPSYNEQFF. The CDR3 DNA reads as TGTGCCAGCAGCCCCTCGTACAATGAGCAGTTCTTC. Using reference TRBV7-9 and TRBJ2-1 for the parts outside the CDR3, the full variable domain is DTGVSQNPRHKITKRGQNVTFRCDPISEHNRLYWYRQTLGQGPEFLTYFQNEAQLEKSRLLSDRFSAERPKGSFSTLEIQRTEQGDSAMYLCASSPSYNEQFFGPGTRLTVL.

J is TRBJ1-1 and V is TRBV7-9; TRBD1 matches at 7 bases. Trimming cost V 4 bases and J 5 bases; bases outside gene matches: 10. Germline V CDR1 and CDR2: SEHNR, FQNEAQ (reference sequence). The CDR3 length is 15 residues. CDR3 residues: CASSWILGQNTEAFF. CDR3 in DNA: TGTGCCAGCAGCTGGATTTTGGGACAGAATACTGAAGCTTTCTTT.

The chain carries TRBV5-5 and TRBJ1-5; D ambiguous. The CDR3 contains 14 residues. V was cut by 2 bases and J by 2 bases, with 8 bases left in between. CDR1 is SGHKS and CDR2 is YYEKEE in the germline V gene (reference sequence). The CDR3 DNA follows: TGTGCCAGCAGCTTCAGTGGTGGCAATCAGCCCCAGCATTTT. Protein product: CASSFSGGNQPQHF.

The chain has TRBV7-6 and TRBJ2-2; D not resolved. V lost 1 base and J lost 2, with 5 bases in between. Germline CDR1 is SGHVS and CDR2 is FNYEAQ. The CDR3 consists of 14 residues. CDR3 residues: CASSLGLNTGELFF. In DNA form, the CDR3 reads TGTGCCAGCAGCTTAGGTCTTAACACCGGGGAGCTGTTTTTT.

The V gene is TRBV7-9, the J gene TRBJ1-1, with D unresolved. Germline loops: CDR1 SEHNR, CDR2 FQNEAQ (reference sequence). This CDR3 is 11 amino acids long. V was cut by 5 bases and J by 4 bases, with 5 bases left in between. CDR3 loop: CASSRGTEAFF. DNA for the CDR3: TGTGCCAGCAGCCGGGGCACTGAAGCTTTCTTT.

The chain recombines TRBV4-1 with TRBJ2-7, with 8 bases fitting TRBD1. J gave up 5 bases and V 4 bases, and 13 bases lay outside the gene matches. This CDR3 has 16 residues. Germline CDR1 and CDR2: MGHRA and YSYEKL. In DNA form, the CDR3 reads TGCGCCAGCAGCCTAATCTTTACGACAGGGGTAAACGAGCAGTACTTC. This gives the protein CASSLIFTTGVNEQYF.